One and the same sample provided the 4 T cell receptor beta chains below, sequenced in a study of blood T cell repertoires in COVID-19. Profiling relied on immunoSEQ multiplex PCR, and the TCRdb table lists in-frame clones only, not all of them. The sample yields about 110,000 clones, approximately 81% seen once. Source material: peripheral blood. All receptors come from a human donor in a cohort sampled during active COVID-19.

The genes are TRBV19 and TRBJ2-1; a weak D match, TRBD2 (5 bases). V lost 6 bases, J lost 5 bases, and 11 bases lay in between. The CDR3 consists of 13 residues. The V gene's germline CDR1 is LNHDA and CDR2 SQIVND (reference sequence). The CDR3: CASRPAVDNEQFF. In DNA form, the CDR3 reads TGTGCCAGTAGGCCAGCGGTCGACAATGAGCAGTTCTTC.

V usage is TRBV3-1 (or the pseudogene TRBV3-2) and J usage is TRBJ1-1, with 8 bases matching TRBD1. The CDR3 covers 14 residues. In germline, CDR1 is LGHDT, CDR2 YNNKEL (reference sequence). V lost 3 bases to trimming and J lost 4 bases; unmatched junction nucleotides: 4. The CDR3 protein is CASSQTGAGTEAFF. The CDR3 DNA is TGTGCCAGCAGCCAGACAGGGGCGGGCACTGAAGCTTTCTTT.

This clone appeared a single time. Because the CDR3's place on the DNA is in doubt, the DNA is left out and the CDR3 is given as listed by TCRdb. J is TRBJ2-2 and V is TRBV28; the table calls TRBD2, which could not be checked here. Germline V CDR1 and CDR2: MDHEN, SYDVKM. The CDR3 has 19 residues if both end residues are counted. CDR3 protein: CASSSSMPGLAGVGGELFF.

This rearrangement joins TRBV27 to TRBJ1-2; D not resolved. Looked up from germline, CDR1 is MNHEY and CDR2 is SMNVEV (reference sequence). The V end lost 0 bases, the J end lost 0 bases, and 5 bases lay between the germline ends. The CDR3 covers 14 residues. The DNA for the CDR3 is TGTGCCAGCAGTTTATCACAGCCTAACTATGGCTACACCTTC. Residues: CASSLSQPNYGYTF.